The clone carrying this T cell receptor beta chain was counted a few times. Its antigen is not identified. These data originate in a study of post-analysis software for immune sequencing data. Whole-study context: Clinical courses comprised relapsing-remitting, secondary progressive and progressive-relapsing multiple sclerosis.

cDNA libraries of TCR beta carried unique molecular identifiers. TCRdb itself ran the PCR reads through MiXCR, one entry per CDR3 protein. The data hold hundreds of thousands of distinct CDR3 sequences, with 25% to 30% observed a single time. Deletions cut 0 bases from V and 2 bases from J, with 17 bases between. Germline CDR1 is DFQATT and CDR2 is SNEGSKA (reference sequence). The CDR3 has 16 amino acids. Findings of the study overall: Patients used four to six TRBV segments, including TRBV5-6, TRBV5-1 and TRBV20-1, more often than controls.

The sequence came from a girl aged 5-17 years with multiple sclerosis. The chain employs TRBV20-1 and TRBJ2-7, with D possibly matching TRBD2 (5 bases). Material: blood. Here the CDR3 DNA reads TGCAGTGCTAGAGATATCGAGGGCCTCCGACCCTACGAGCAGTACTTC. Translated: CSARDIEGLRPYEQYF.